These 15 T cell receptor beta chains originate from one sample sequenced in a study of blood T cell repertoires in COVID-19. The repertoire was sequenced with immunoSEQ multiplex PCR; TCRdb's copy has only in-frame clones and lacks some. Of 80,000 or so clones in the sample, 65% to 90% are singletons; the top ten hold over 15%. Material: peripheral blood. These receptor sequences come from a human donor in a cohort sampled during active COVID-19.

This chain joins TRBV6-1 and TRBJ1-5, with a weak D call TRBD1 (6 bases). Deletions cut 2 bases from V and 8 bases from J, with 19 bases between. Germline V lookup: CDR1 MNHNS, CDR2 SASEGT. The CDR3 extends over 16 amino acids. The DNA for the CDR3 is TGTGCCAGCAGTGAATCGGTAGTCCAGGGGAGTGAGCCCCAGCATTTT. Translated, it gives CASSESVVQGSEPQHF.

CDR3 coding DNA: TGTGCCAGCAGCGTGGGAGTTTCTAGCAATCAGCCCCAGCATTTT. It specifies CASSVGVSSNQPQHF. The chain joins TRBV9 to TRBJ1-5, with D unclear. V lost 2 bases, J lost 0 bases, and 9 bases lay in between. This CDR3 contains 15 residues. Germline CDR1 is SGDLS and CDR2 is YYNGEE.

V is TRBV10-3 and J is TRBJ2-2; 8 positions agree with TRBD2. V lost 8 bases to trimming and J lost 1 base; unmatched junction nucleotides: 9. This CDR3 has 16 residues. The V gene's germline CDR1 is ENHRY and CDR2 SYGVKD. The CDR3 DNA sequence: TGTGCCATCCAGAGGGGCCTAGCGGGGAACACCGGGGAGCTGTTTTTT. Protein sequence: CAIQRGLAGNTGELFF.

The V and J genes are TRBV5-1 and TRBJ1-2; D is uncertain. V lost 4 bases and J 2 bases, leaving 12 bases between the germline ends. Germline CDR1 and CDR2: SGHRS and YFSETQ. This CDR3 region has 14 residues. CDR3 bases: TGCGCCAGCAGCACCCGGGAGGCCAACTATGGCTACACCTTC. Its protein is CASSTREANYGYTF.

The gene calls are TRBV27 and TRBJ1-4; maybe TRBD1 (5 bases). Germline values: CDR1 MNHEY, CDR2 SMNVEV (reference sequence). The CDR3 extends over 15 amino acids. The V end was cut by 5 bases, the J end by 13 bases, with 23 bases between. The CDR3 sequence: CASSRTVSSETGLFF. For the CDR3, the DNA is TGTGCCAGCAGTCGTACAGTTTCGTCTGAAACAGGACTGTTTTTT.

The chain uses TRBV28 and TRBJ2-1; 13 bases match TRBD2. The CDR3 is 16 residues long. V dropped 6 bases and J dropped 1; count of bases not matched to a gene: 3. Germline V lookup: CDR1 MDHEN, CDR2 SYDVKM. For the CDR3, the DNA is TGTGCCAGCAGACCACTAGCGGGAGGGTCCTACAATGAGCAGTTCTTC. This encodes CASRPLAGGSYNEQFF. Supplemented by reference TRBV28 and TRBJ2-1, the full variable domain reads DVKVTQSSRYLVKRTGEKVFLECVQDMDHENMFWYRQDPGLGLRLIYFSYDVKMKEKGDIPEGYSVSREKKERFSLILESASTNQTSMYLCASRPLAGGSYNEQFFGPGTRLTVL.

This sequence joins TRBV11-1 and TRBJ1-2, with no clear D. The CDR3 runs to 12 residues. Trimming removed 1 base at V and 7 bases at J, with 7 bases between. From germline, CDR1 is SGHAT and CDR2 FQDESV (reference sequence). The CDR3 DNA reads as TGTGCCAGCAGCTTAGACGGTACTGGCTACACCTTC. This sequence encodes CASSLDGTGYTF.

CDR3 DNA sequence: TGCAGTGCTAGTCGGTACGAGCAGTACTTC. It specifies CSASRYEQYF. J is TRBJ2-7 and V is TRBV20-1; D unclear. CDR1 DFQATT and CDR2 SNEGSKA come from the germline V gene (reference sequence). The CDR3 is 10 amino acids. V was clipped by 3 bases and J by 4 bases, with 4 bases between them.

The V gene is TRBV7-9, the J gene TRBJ1-5, with 7 bases that match TRBD1. V gave up 4 bases and J gave up 3 bases; unmatched junction bases: 6. Germline lookup yields CDR1 SEHNR and CDR2 FQNEAQ (reference sequence). This CDR3 is 15 amino acids long. The CDR3: CASSSTGYDNQPQHF. CDR3 DNA: TGTGCCAGCAGCTCGACAGGGTATGACAATCAGCCCCAGCATTTT. Full variable domain (missing parts from reference TRBV7-9 and TRBJ1-5): DTGVSQNPRHKITKRGQNVTFRCDPISEHNRLYWYRQTLGQGPEFLTYFQNEAQLEKSRLLSDRFSAERPKGSFSTLEIQRTEQGDSAMYLCASSSTGYDNQPQHFGDGTRLSIL.

The chain couples TRBV18 to TRBJ2-4; D unresolved. The CDR3 is 16 residues long. CDR1 is KGHSH and CDR2 is LQKENI in the germline V gene. V was clipped by 2 bases and J by 0 bases, with 11 bases between them. As DNA, the CDR3 is TGTGCCAGCTCACCAGAACACCGCCAAGCCAAAAACATTCAGTACTTC. Its protein product is CASSPEHRQAKNIQYF.

The chain has TRBV7-6 and TRBJ1-1; a possible D gene is TRBD1 (5 bases). V was shortened by 5 bases and J by 1 base, with 14 bases between the two germline ends. CDR1 SGHVS and CDR2 FNYEAQ come from the germline V gene. This CDR3 is 15 amino acids long. CDR3 sequence: CASSLWAGENTEAFF. The CDR3 coding sequence is TGTGCCAGCAGCCTCTGGGCGGGGGAGAACACTGAAGCTTTCTTT.

The chain joins TRBV5-4 to TRBJ1-4; TRBD1 is a possible D gene (6 bases). V gave up 0 bases and J gave up 5 bases, with 8 bases separating them. Per the germline V gene, CDR1 is SGHNT and CDR2 is YYREEE (reference sequence). The CDR3 runs 14 residues. The CDR3 nucleotides are TGTGCCAGCAGCTTGGCGGGGGGCAATGAAAAACTGTTTTTT. Translating it yields CASSLAGGNEKLFF.

The chain has TRBV10-3 and TRBJ2-7, with a weak D call TRBD2 (6 bases). The CDR3 extends over 14 amino acids. Germline V gene data show CDR1 as ENHRY and CDR2 as SYGVKD. The V end was cut by 4 bases, the J end by 2 bases, with 12 bases between. CDR3 sequence reads: CAISGGDVAYEQYF. The CDR3 DNA follows: TGTGCCATCAGTGGCGGGGACGTGGCCTACGAGCAGTACTTC.

The chain carries TRBV5-4 and TRBJ2-2, with 7 bases fitting TRBD1. With V trimmed by 5 bases and J by 0 bases, 4 bases remained unmatched. This CDR3 has 15 residues. From germline, CDR1 is SGHNT and CDR2 YYREEE (reference sequence). The CDR3 bases are TGTGCCAGCAGTCCGGGACAGACGAACACCGGGGAGCTGTTTTTT. It yields the protein CASSPGQTNTGELFF.

The genes are TRBV5-6 and TRBJ1-5, with D tentatively TRBD1 (6 bases). The V gene's germline CDR1 is SGHDT and CDR2 YYEEEE. V lost 1 base and J lost 3, with 14 bases in between. The CDR3 loop spans 16 amino acids. CDR3 residues: CASSLFDRKPNQPQHF. CDR3 nucleotides: TGTGCCAGCAGCTTGTTCGACAGGAAACCCAATCAGCCCCAGCATTTT. The full variable domain, with the rest looked up from reference TRBV5-6 and TRBJ1-5, is DAGVTQSPTHLIKTRGQQVTLRCSPKSGHDTVSWYQQALGQGPQFIFQYYEEEERQRGNFPDRFSGHQFPNYSSELNVNALLLGDSALYLCASSLFDRKPNQPQHFGDGTRLSIL.